Following are 7 T cell receptor beta chains from one sample sequenced in a study of graft-versus-host responses after intestinal transplantation. TCRdb's table, derived via immunoSEQ multiplex PCR, lists solely in-frame clones and lacks some. The sample includes about 120,000 clones, 90% to 95% of them seen just once. These TCRs' antigens remain unknown. Sequencing was performed on unstimulated CD4+ T cells sorted from spleen or lymph node cells, taken before intestinal transplant. The receptors shown here come from a human donor who received an intestinal transplant.

The genes are TRBV6-5 and TRBJ1-2; D gene unclear. Trimming removed 8 bases at V and 4 bases at J, with 14 bases between. The germline V gene has CDR1 MNHEY and CDR2 SVGAGI. The CDR3 runs to 13 residues. CDR3: CASCDEGGYGYTF. The CDR3 DNA sequence: TGTGCCAGCTGTGACGAGGGAGGCTATGGCTACACCTTC.

This sequence joins TRBV27 and TRBJ2-7; tentatively, D is TRBD2 (6 bases). CDR3 length: 15 amino acids. Trimming removed 3 bases from V and 0 bases from J, with 12 bases in between. Germline V gene sequence: CDR1 MNHEY, CDR2 SMNVEV (reference sequence). The CDR3 DNA sequence: TGTGCCAGCAGTTTGGAGGGAGGTTTCTCCTACGAGCAGTACTTC. Protein product: CASSLEGGFSYEQYF.

This chain connects TRBV27 to TRBJ1-5; no reliable D call. Germline V gene sequence: CDR1 MNHEY, CDR2 SMNVEV (reference sequence). This CDR3 spans 16 amino acids. The V and J ends lost 6 bases and 0 bases respectively, with 15 bases between them. The DNA for the CDR3 is TGTGCCAGCAGCCTCTTCGGAGGGTTTAGCAATCAGCCCCAGCATTTT. It encodes CASSLFGGFSNQPQHF.

This chain links TRBV6-6 with TRBJ1-5; unclear D gene. CDR1 and CDR2 from the germline V gene are MNHNY and SVGAGI (reference sequence). V was cut by 0 bases and J by 0 bases, with 9 bases left in between. The length of the CDR3 is 16 residues. This CDR3 is CASSYSLRGSNQPQHF. The CDR3 DNA reads TGTGCCAGCAGTTACTCCCTCCGGGGTAGCAATCAGCCCCAGCATTTT.

As to this clone: At the DNA level, this CDR3 is encoded by other sequences in the same sample as well. This rearrangement joins TRBV7-3 to TRBJ1-1; possibly TRBD1 for D (5 bases). Trimming shortened V by 1 base and J by 3 bases, and 9 bases separated the two germline ends. The length of the CDR3 is 14 residues. Per germline, CDR1 SGHTA and CDR2 FQGTGA. The CDR3: CASSLRGGDTEAFF. The CDR3 DNA is TGTGCCAGCAGCTTAAGGGGCGGAGACACTGAAGCTTTCTTT.

The gene calls are TRBV29-1 and TRBJ2-2; no firm D call. Germline V gene lookup returns CDR1 SQVTM and CDR2 ANQGSEA. Trimming removed 6 bases at V and 0 bases at J, with 11 bases between. The CDR3 covers 14 residues. CDR3 bases: TGCAGCGTGCGAAGGGATTCGAACACCGGGGAGCTGTTTTTT. Its protein is CSVRRDSNTGELFF.

The CDR3 region has the DNA TGTGCCAGCAGCTTGGGCGGGACAGGGGCCTACGAGCAGTACTTC. Translation: CASSLGGTGAYEQYF. The rearrangement uses TRBV5-4 and TRBJ2-7; 10 bases are a match to TRBD1. V was pared by 0 bases and J by 2 bases, with 2 bases of the junction left unmatched. This CDR3 has 15 residues. Germline V CDR1 and CDR2: SGHNT, YYREEE (reference sequence).